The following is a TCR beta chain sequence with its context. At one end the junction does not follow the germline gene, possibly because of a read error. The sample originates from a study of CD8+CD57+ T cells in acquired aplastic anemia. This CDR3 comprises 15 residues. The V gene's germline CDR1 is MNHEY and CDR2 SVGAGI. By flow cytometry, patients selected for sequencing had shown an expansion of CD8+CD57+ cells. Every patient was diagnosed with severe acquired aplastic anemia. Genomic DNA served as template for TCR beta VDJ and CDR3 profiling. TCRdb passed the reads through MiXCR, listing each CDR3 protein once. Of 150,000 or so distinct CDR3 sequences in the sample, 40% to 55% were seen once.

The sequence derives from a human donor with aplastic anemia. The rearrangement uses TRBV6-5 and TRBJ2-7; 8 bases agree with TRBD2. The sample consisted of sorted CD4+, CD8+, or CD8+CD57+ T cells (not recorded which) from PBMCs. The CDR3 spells CASSSTGTRLYEQYF. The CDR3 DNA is TGCGCCAGCAGTTCCACCGGGACTAGACTCTACGAGCAGTACTTC.